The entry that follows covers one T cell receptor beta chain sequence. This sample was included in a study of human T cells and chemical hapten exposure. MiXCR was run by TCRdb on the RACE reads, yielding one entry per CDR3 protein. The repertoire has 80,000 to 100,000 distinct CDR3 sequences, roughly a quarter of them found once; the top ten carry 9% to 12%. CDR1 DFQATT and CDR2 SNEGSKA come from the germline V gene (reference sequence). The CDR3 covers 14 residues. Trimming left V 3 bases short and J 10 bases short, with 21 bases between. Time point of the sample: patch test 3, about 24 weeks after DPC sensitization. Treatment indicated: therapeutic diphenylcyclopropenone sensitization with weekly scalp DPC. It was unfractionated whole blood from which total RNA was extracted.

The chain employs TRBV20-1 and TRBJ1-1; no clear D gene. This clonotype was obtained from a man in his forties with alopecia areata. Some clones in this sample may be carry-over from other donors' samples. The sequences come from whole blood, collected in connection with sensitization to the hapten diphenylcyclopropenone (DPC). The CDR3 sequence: CSARLETYARRAFF. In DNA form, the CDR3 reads TGCAGTGCTAGGTTAGAGACGTATGCTAGAAGAGCTTTCTTT.